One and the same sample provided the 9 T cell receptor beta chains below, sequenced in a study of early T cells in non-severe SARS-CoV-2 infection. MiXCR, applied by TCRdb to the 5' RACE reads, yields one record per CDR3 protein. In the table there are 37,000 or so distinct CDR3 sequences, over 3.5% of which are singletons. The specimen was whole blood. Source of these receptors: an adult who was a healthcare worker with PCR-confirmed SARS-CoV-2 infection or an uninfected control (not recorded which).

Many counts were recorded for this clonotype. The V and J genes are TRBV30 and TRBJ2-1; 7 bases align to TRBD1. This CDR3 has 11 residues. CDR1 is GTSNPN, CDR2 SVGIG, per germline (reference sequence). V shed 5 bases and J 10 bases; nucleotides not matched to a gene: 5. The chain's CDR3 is CAWSTGYEQFF. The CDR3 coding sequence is TGTGCCTGGTCGACAGGGTACGAGCAGTTCTTC.

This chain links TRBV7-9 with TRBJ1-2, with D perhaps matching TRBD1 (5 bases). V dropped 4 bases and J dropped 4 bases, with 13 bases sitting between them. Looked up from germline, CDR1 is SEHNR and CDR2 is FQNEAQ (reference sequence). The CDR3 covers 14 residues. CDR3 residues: CASSWDQGAYGYTF. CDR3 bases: TGTGCCAGCAGCTGGGACCAGGGCGCCTATGGCTACACCTTC.

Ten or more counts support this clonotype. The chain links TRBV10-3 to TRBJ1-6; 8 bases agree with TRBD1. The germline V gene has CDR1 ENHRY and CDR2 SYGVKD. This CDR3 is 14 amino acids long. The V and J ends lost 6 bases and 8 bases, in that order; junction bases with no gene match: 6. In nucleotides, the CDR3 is TGTGCCATCAGGGACAGGGTACTTGATTCACCCCTCCACTTT. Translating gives CAIRDRVLDSPLHF.

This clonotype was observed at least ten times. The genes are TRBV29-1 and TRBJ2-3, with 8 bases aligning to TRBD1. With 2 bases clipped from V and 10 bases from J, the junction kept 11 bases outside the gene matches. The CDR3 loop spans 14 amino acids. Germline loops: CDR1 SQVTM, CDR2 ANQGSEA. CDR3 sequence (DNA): TGCAGCGTTGAATCAGGGGGCGGATCGCCTGCGCAGTATTTT. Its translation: CSVESGGGSPAQYF.

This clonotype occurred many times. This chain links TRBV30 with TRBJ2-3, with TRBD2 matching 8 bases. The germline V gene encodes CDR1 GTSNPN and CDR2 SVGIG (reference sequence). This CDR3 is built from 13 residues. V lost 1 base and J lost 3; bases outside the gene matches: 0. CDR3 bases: TGTGCCTGGAGTGGACTAGCGACAGATACGCAGTATTTT. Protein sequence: CAWSGLATDTQYF.

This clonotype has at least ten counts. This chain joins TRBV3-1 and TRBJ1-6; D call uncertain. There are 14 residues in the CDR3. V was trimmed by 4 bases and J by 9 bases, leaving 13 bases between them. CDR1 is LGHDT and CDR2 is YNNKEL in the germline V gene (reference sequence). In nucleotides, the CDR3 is TGTGCCAGCAGCCTCGGCGGCGCAATTTCACCCCTCCACTTT. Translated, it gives CASSLGGAISPLHF. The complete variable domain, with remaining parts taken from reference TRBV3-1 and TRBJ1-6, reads DTAVSQTPKYLVTQMGNDKSIKCEQNLGHDTMYWYKQDSKKFLKIMFSYNNKELIINETVPNRFSPKSPDKAHLNLHINSLELGDSAVYFCASSLGGAISPLHFGNGTRLTVT.

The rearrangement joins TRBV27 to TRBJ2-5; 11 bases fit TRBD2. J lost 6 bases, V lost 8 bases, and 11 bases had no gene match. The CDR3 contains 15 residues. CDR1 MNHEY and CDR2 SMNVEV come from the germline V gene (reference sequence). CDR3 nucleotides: TGTGCCAGCGCTGAAACTAGCGGGAGTGGAAAGACCCAGTACTTC. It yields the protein CASAETSGSGKTQYF.

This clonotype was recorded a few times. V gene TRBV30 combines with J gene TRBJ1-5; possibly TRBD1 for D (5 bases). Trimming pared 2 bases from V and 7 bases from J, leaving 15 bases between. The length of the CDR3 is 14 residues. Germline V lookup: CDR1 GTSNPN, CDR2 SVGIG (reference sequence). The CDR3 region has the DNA TGTGCCTGGAGTTACACCTCTGGGGGGCAGCCCCAGCATTTT. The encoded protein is CAWSYTSGGQPQHF.

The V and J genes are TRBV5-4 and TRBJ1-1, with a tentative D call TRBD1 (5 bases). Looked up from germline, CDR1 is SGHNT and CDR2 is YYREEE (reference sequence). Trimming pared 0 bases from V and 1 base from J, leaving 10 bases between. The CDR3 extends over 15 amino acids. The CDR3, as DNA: TGTGCCAGCAGCTTGGCCGGGGCGTCGAACACTGAAGCTTTCTTT. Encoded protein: CASSLAGASNTEAFF.